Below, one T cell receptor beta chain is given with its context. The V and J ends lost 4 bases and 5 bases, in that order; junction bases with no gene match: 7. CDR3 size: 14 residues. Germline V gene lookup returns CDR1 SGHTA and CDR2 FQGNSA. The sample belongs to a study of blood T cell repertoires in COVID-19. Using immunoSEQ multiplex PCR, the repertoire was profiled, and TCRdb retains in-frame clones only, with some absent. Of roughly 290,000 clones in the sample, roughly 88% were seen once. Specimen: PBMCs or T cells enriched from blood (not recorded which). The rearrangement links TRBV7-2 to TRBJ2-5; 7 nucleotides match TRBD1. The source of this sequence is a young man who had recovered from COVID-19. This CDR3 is CASSSRTRGETQYF. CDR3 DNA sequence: TGTGCCAGCAGCTCACGGACCAGGGGGGAGACCCAGTACTTC.